This TCR beta chain comes out of a study of a mutant IDH1 vaccine in newly diagnosed glioma. About the research overall: Vaccines were first given 4-6 weeks after radiotherapy alone, or with temozolomide cycles. Previous treatment comprised radiotherapy, temozolomide, or both, mostly both. V12 came at week 35, V13 at week 47. Study-wide findings and caveats: Of all patients, 85% to 95% showed vaccine-induced immune responses.

The assay was immunoSEQ multiplex PCR, and TCRdb's table has in-frame clones only and misses some. This sample has 30,000 to 40,000 clones, with around 77% found just once. Indicated time point: week 35, safety follow-up. Mutant IDH1 20-mer peptide, at 300 ug, made up each vaccine dose, with topical imiquimod. Comments on this clone: Its matching antigen is unknown.

Germline loops: CDR1 MNHEY, CDR2 SVGAGI. The CDR3 totals 15 residues. V was trimmed by 6 bases and J by 0 bases, leaving 12 bases between them. The sample in question was PBMCs, obtained from a glioma patient whose treatment included an IDH1 peptide vaccine. The sequence was collected from a man aged 40-49 years with glioma. Some clones in this sample may be carry-over from other donors' samples. The chain has TRBV6-5 and TRBJ1-5, with TRBD1 as a possible D gene (6 bases). DNA of the CDR3: TGTGCCAGCAGAAAAGGACAGTATAGCAATCAGCCCCAGCATTTT. The encoded protein is CASRKGQYSNQPQHF.